This TCR beta chain was captured in a study of blood T cell repertoires in COVID-19. Background on the study: Samples representing acute and convalescent COVID-19 were sourced from the United States, Italy and Spain. In each case, the material was cDNA or gDNA derived from T cells, B-cell-depleted T cells, or PBMCs.

V dropped 2 bases and J dropped 6; count of bases not matched to a gene: 5. Per the germline V gene, CDR1 is WNHNN and CDR2 is SYGVQD (reference sequence). The CDR3 length is 15 residues. The table came from immunoSEQ multiplex PCR; TCRdb's copy has only in-frame clones and leaves some out. The sample shows about 40,000 clones, under 90% of them seen only once. Material: peripheral blood. The chain uses TRBV10-1 and TRBJ1-5; TRBD1 matches at 9 bases. This clonotype was sampled from a man between 65 and 85 years old with acute or convalescent COVID-19. This CDR3 reads CASSEKGQGCQPQHF. DNA for the CDR3: TGCGCCAGCAGTGAGAAGGGACAGGGATGTCAGCCCCAGCATTTT.